A single sample is the source of the 3 T cell receptor beta chains below, sequenced in a study of blood T cell repertoires in COVID-19. TCRdb keeps only in-frame clones here, not all; method: immunoSEQ multiplex PCR. In the table there are about 180,000 clones, roughly 85% of which are singletons. The specimen sequenced was PBMCs or T cells enriched from blood (not recorded which). The receptors were gathered from a man in his forties who had recovered from COVID-19.

The chain is built from TRBV27 and TRBJ1-1; D unclear. Between the trimmed V and J ends, which lost 2 bases and 1 base, there was a span of 8 bases. Germline V CDR1 and CDR2: MNHEY, SMNVEV (reference sequence). This CDR3 has 14 residues. The CDR3 loop is CASSLMRQNTEAFF. The DNA of the CDR3 is TGTGCCAGCAGTTTAATGAGGCAGAACACTGAAGCTTTCTTT.

The rearrangement uses TRBV11-3 and TRBJ2-3, with D possibly TRBD2 on 6 matching bases. The CDR3 covers 15 residues. Germline V gives CDR1 SGHNT, CDR2 YENEEA. V was clipped by 6 bases and J by 1 base, with 14 bases between them. Here the CDR3 reads CASSPGGRGTDTQYF. In DNA, the CDR3 is TGTGCCAGCAGTCCAGGAGGGCGCGGCACAGATACGCAGTATTTT. Combining the CDR3 with reference TRBV11-3 and TRBJ2-3 gives the whole variable domain EAGVVQSPRYKIIEKKQPVAFWCNPISGHNTLYWYLQNLGQGPELLIRYENEEAVDDSQLPKDRFSAERLKGVDSTLKIQPAELGDSAVYLCASSPGGRGTDTQYFGPGTRLTVL.

This sequence joins TRBV6-5 and TRBJ1-4, with D possibly matching TRBD1 (5 bases). Trimming removed 0 bases from V and 8 bases from J, with 13 bases in between. The germline gives CDR1 MNHEY, CDR2 SVGAGI. The CDR3 covers 15 residues. The CDR3 loop reads CASSYSGRADEKLFF. CDR3 in DNA: TGTGCCAGCAGTTACTCGGGCAGGGCAGACGAAAAACTGTTTTTT.